The present T cell receptor (beta chain) was sequenced within a study of identical twins. Study results and caveats: Models came in too low on out-of-frame TCR alpha sharing in monozygotic twins.

Unique molecular identifiers were in the cDNA, with template-switch universal primer binding. TCRdb fed the 5' RACE reads into MiXCR, producing one record per CDR3 protein. The data show 460,000 or so distinct CDR3 sequences, with approximately 14% seen just once and about 0.54% held by the top ten. This clonotype was observed a handful of times. The antigen is not known. This CDR3 spans 15 amino acids. Losses at the gene ends were 4 bases for V and 6 bases for J; bases not matched to a gene: 8. Germline CDR1 and CDR2: MNHNS and SASEGT. This sample also belongs to another study, concerning yellow fever vaccine responses in identical twins.

Sequencing was carried out using CD4+ T cells sorted from blood. The V call is TRBV6-1, the J call TRBJ2-1, with 8 bases identical to TRBD2. The sequence came from a woman under 30 in good health. In DNA, the CDR3 is TGTGCCAGCAGTGGCTCGGCTAGCGGGTTCAATGAGCAGTTCTTC. Translating gives CASSGSASGFNEQFF.